Listed here is a single TCR beta chain. Its specificity is unknown. The CDR3 consists of 14 residues. V was clipped by 3 bases and J by 6 bases; unmatched bases: 4. Germline V CDR1 and CDR2: KGHSH, LQKENI. The data were taken from a study of radiation and T cells in renal cell carcinoma. Study at large: Nephrectomy followed 15 Gy stereotactic body radiation by 4 weeks.

Clones were sequenced by immunoSEQ multiplex PCR, and TCRdb holds only the in-frame ones, with some missing. The sample has about 150,000 clones, roughly 88% seen once. Study-wide results and limits: Without pretreatment biopsies, baseline tumor clonotype presence was undetermined. In blood, top tumor clones expanded by 2 weeks, shrinking by 4.

Time point noted: baseline pretreatment blood. Treatment in this sample: 15 Gy SBRT to primary tumor, nephrectomy 4 weeks later. Clear cell pathology was present in this patient's renal cell carcinoma. The sequences come from blood, collected from a patient whose treatment included radiotherapy and nephrectomy. This TCR was sampled from a woman aged 45-65 years with renal cell carcinoma. The chain has TRBV18 and TRBJ2-2; 7 bases fit TRBD2. The CDR3 sequence is CASSPRTRPGELFF. CDR3 DNA: TGTGCCAGCTCACCCCGGACTAGACCCGGGGAGCTGTTTTTT.